Following are 18 T cell receptor beta chains from one sample sequenced in a study of radiation and T cells in renal cell carcinoma. Some clones are missing from TCRdb's copy, which holds only in-frame ones; the method was immunoSEQ multiplex PCR. The top ten clones hold about 6.8% of a sample with some 60,000 clones, around 77% of them seen once. Time point of the sample: blood 2 weeks post-SBRT. The sample's treatment: 15 Gy SBRT to primary tumor, nephrectomy 4 weeks later. The material sequenced was blood, taken from a patient whose treatment included radiotherapy and nephrectomy. The receptors originated from a man in his 60s with renal cell carcinoma.

This clone was detected once. This rearrangement joins TRBV29-1 to TRBJ1-1; D unclear. Germline CDR1 is SQVTM and CDR2 is ANQGSEA. V was clipped by 5 bases and J by 6 bases, with 16 bases between them. The CDR3 is 13 amino acids. In DNA, the CDR3 is TGCAGCGTTAAGATGACGGGTGGGTCTGAAGCTTTCTTT. It is translated as CSVKMTGGSEAFF.

V and J are TRBV7-3 and TRBJ2-5; D remains ambiguous. In germline, CDR1 is SGHTA, CDR2 FQGTGA. The V end was cut by 4 bases, the J end by 7 bases, with 10 bases between. CDR3 size: 12 residues. The CDR3 region has the DNA TGTGCCAGCAGCTCCCAATTAGGGACCCAGTACTTC. As protein: CASSSQLGTQYF.

The chain links TRBV10-1 to TRBJ1-2; TRBD1 matches 11 bases. CDR1 is WNHNN and CDR2 is SYGVQD in the germline V gene (reference sequence). The CDR3 extends over 12 amino acids. The V gene end was trimmed by 8 bases and the J gene end by 8 bases; junction bases not matched to a gene: 4. The CDR3 DNA is TGCGCCAGCGGACAGGGGGCTGAAGGCTACACCTTC. This sequence encodes CASGQGAEGYTF.

This sequence joins TRBV30 and TRBJ1-1, with no clear D. Germline V gives CDR1 GTSNPN, CDR2 SVGIG (reference sequence). The CDR3 extends over 12 amino acids. Trimming left V 2 bases short and J 0 bases short, with 4 bases between. For the CDR3, the DNA is TGTGCCTGGAGTTCGATGAACACTGAAGCTTTCTTT. Its protein is CAWSSMNTEAFF. Looking up the rest from reference TRBV30 and TRBJ1-1 gives the full variable domain: SQTIHQWPATLVQPVGSPLSLECTVEGTSNPNLYWYRQAAGRGLQLLFYSVGIGQISSEVPQNLSASRPQDRQFILSSKKLLLSDSGFYLCAWSSMNTEAFFGQGTRLTVV.

This clone appeared once. The CDR3: CASSFGQGELFF. The CDR3, as DNA: TGTGCCAGCAGTTTTGGCCAGGGGGAGCTGTTTTTT. The J gene is TRBJ2-2, the V gene TRBV27; D remains unclear. The CDR3 covers 12 residues. Trimming took off 3 bases at V and 8 bases at J, with 7 bases between the two ends. Germline CDR1 reads MNHEY; CDR2 reads SMNVEV (reference sequence).

In this sample, this clone turned up once. The V gene is TRBV11-2, the J gene TRBJ1-3, with a tentative D call TRBD1 (5 bases). CDR1 SGHAT and CDR2 FQNNGV come from the germline V gene. The CDR3 has 15 amino acids. V was cut by 0 bases and J by 0 bases, with 6 bases left in between. The CDR3 DNA reads TGTGCCAGCAGCTTAGAAGACAGCTCTGGAAACACCATATATTTT. Protein product: CASSLEDSSGNTIYF.

The chain couples TRBV7-2 to TRBJ2-2; D not certain. Deletions cut 5 bases from V and 7 bases from J, with 11 bases between. Per the germline V gene, CDR1 is SGHTA and CDR2 is FQGNSA. This CDR3 contains 13 residues. The CDR3 nucleotides read TGTGCCAGCAGCCCCGGACCGATCGGGGAGCTGTTTTTT. The encoded protein is CASSPGPIGELFF.

This clone appeared a single time. The chain combines TRBV4-2 with TRBJ2-7; D may be TRBD2 (10 bases). The germline V gene has CDR1 LGHNA and CDR2 YNFKEQ. Trimming removed 4 bases at V and 3 bases at J, with 34 bases between. This CDR3 comprises 21 residues. CDR3 nucleotides: TGTGCCAGCAGCCGCAGGACAGGGGAGGGGAAAGCTAGCGGGAGACTCTACGAGCAGTACGTC. It yields the protein CASSRRTGEGKASGRLYEQYV.

The V gene is TRBV7-2, the J gene TRBJ2-5; D not resolved. This CDR3 has 15 amino acids. Germline V CDR1 and CDR2: SGHTA, FQGNSA. Between the trimmed V and J ends, which lost 0 bases and 4 bases, there was a span of 12 bases. CDR3 DNA sequence: TGTGCCAGCAGCTTAGCTAGCACCTTGGGAGAGACCCAGTACTTC. Protein sequence: CASSLASTLGETQYF.

The chain links TRBV7-9 to TRBJ2-3, with no clear D. This CDR3 region has 17 residues. The V end lost 5 bases, the J end lost 4 bases, and 22 bases lay between the germline ends. CDR1 SEHNR and CDR2 FQNEAQ come from the germline V gene (reference sequence). In DNA form, the CDR3 reads TGTGCCAGCAGCCCATCAGTAGCCGGGTATTATTCAGATACGCAGTATTTT. Protein: CASSPSVAGYYSDTQYF.

This clone was detected only a few times. The chain joins TRBV2 to TRBJ1-2; a weak D match, TRBD1 (5 bases). Germline V lookup: CDR1 SNHLY, CDR2 FYNNEI. There are 14 residues in the CDR3. The germline V and J ends were trimmed by 1 base and 3 bases, with 9 bases remaining between them. The DNA of the CDR3 is TGTGCCAGCAGTGAAGGGCAGGGAGACTATGGCTACACCTTC. Translation: CASSEGQGDYGYTF. The full variable domain, with the rest looked up from reference TRBV2 and TRBJ1-2, is EPEVTQTPSHQVTQMGQEVILRCVPISNHLYFYWYRQILGQKVEFLVSFYNNEISEKSEIFDDQFSVERPDGSNFTLKIRSTKLEDSAMYFCASSEGQGDYGYTFGSGTRLTVV.

This clone is a singleton in its sample. The V gene is TRBV7-2, the J gene TRBJ2-3; D is unresolved. Germline V CDR1 and CDR2: SGHTA, FQGNSA. CDR3 length: 12 residues. V lost 5 bases, J lost 1 base, and 4 bases lay in between. Here the CDR3 reads CASSPRTDTQYF. The CDR3 region has the DNA TGTGCCAGCAGCCCTCGCACAGATACGCAGTATTTT.

The table lists this clone with a count of one. The rearrangement links TRBV6-1 to TRBJ2-5, with D tentatively TRBD2 (6 bases). Per the germline V gene, CDR1 is MNHNS and CDR2 is SASEGT. Trimming cost V 2 bases and J 7 bases, with 11 bases left between them. This CDR3 is built from 13 residues. The chain's CDR3 is CASSETSLGTQYF. The CDR3 DNA sequence: TGTGCCAGCAGTGAAACTAGCTTGGGGACCCAGTACTTC.

This clone was counted only a few times. The sample contains more than one DNA sequence encoding this CDR3. The genes are TRBV19 and TRBJ2-5; D perhaps matches TRBD2 (6 bases). There are 13 residues in the CDR3. V lost 3 bases to trimming and J lost 4 bases, with 9 bases between them. Germline-derived CDR1 and CDR2 are LNHDA and SQIVND (reference sequence). CDR3 loop: CASSIGGRETQYF. The CDR3 bases are TGTGCCAGTAGTATTGGAGGGAGAGAGACCCAGTACTTC.

The chain recombines TRBV6-4 with TRBJ2-5; the match to TRBD2 covers 10 bases. CDR3 length equals 17 residues. Germline-derived CDR1 and CDR2 are MRHNA and SNTAGT. V shed 5 bases and J 5 bases; nucleotides not matched to a gene: 14. The CDR3 here is CASSTGTSERGEETQYF. DNA of the CDR3: TGTGCCAGCAGTACCGGGACTAGCGAGAGGGGTGAGGAGACCCAGTACTTC.

With respect to this clone: The sample holds other DNA sequences that translate to the same CDR3. The chain recombines TRBV6-1 with TRBJ1-2; TRBD1 aligns across 7 bases. V dropped 7 bases and J dropped 8; count of bases not matched to a gene: 10. In germline, CDR1 is MNHNS, CDR2 SASEGT. The CDR3 is made up of 13 amino acids. In nucleotides, the CDR3 is TGTGCCAGCACCGTCGACAGGGATGGAGGCTACACCTTC. Protein sequence: CASTVDRDGGYTF.

Ten or more counts support this clone. CDR3 in DNA: TGTGCCAGTAGTATAGGCCAGGGTGGAGGCTACACCTTC. Protein product: CASSIGQGGGYTF. The chain recombines TRBV19 with TRBJ1-2; D might be TRBD1 (5 bases). Trimming left V 1 base short and J 8 bases short, with 11 bases between. The germline CDR1 and CDR2 sequences are LNHDA and SQIVND (reference sequence). The CDR3 runs 13 residues.

The J gene is TRBJ1-1, the V gene TRBV29-1; D is ambiguous. Germline lookup yields CDR1 SQVTM and CDR2 ANQGSEA. Trimming removed 4 bases from V and 0 bases from J, with 9 bases in between. This CDR3 comprises 13 residues. This CDR3 reads CSVGSAMNTEAFF. The DNA for the CDR3 is TGCAGCGTTGGATCAGCGATGAACACTGAAGCTTTCTTT.